This record covers a single TCR beta chain. No antigen is known for it. The data were produced by immunoSEQ multiplex PCR, yet TCRdb's version contains in-frame clones alone and is incomplete. Of approximately 160,000 clones listed, around 93% were seen once; the top ten hold about 4.5%. This specimen belongs to a study of T cell responses to AZD1222 COVID-19 vaccine. Study-level points and caveats: Across spike, vaccine-associated CD4 TCRs were found, dominant at 160-218 and 743-854. Nearly half of spike-specific TCRs reportedly target unmutated variant regions.

Germline CDR1 is SEHNR and CDR2 is FQNEAQ (reference sequence). Trimming removed 3 bases from V and 11 bases from J; junction bases left unmatched: 9. The CDR3 is 14 amino acids. The genes are TRBV7-9 and TRBJ2-5; TRBD1 agrees at 10 bases. This material consisted of peripheral blood, taken on day 0 of AZD1222 vaccination. This clonotype was obtained from an adult in good health. The CDR3 coding sequence is TGTGCCAGCAGCTTTAGACAGGGGGCCGGGGAGCAGTACTTC. This gives the protein CASSFRQGAGEQYF. Complete variable domain (other parts from reference TRBV7-9 and TRBJ2-5): DTGVSQNPRHKITKRGQNVTFRCDPISEHNRLYWYRQTLGQGPEFLTYFQNEAQLEKSRLLSDRFSAERPKGSFSTLEIQRTEQGDSAMYLCASSFRQGAGEQYFGPGTRLLVL.